This T cell receptor beta chain is from a study of CD8 T cells in ankylosing spondylitis. Study-level points and caveats: Reactive arthritis synovial fluid and blood were previously reported to contain some motif variants. The clones that were linked to disease were reported to be significantly enriched in matched synovial fluid samples from ankylosing spondylitis patients.

Quantitative 5'-RACE was performed with molecular barcodes, and it yielded the TCR beta libraries. TCRdb re-called the 5' RACE reads with MiXCR, one entry per CDR3 protein. This table holds 290,000 or so distinct CDR3 sequences, around 20% found once. CDR3 length: 15 amino acids. V dropped 9 bases and J dropped 3; count of bases not matched to a gene: 8. This clonotype was recorded many times. The target antigen is unknown. The rearrangement uses TRBV12-3 or TRBV12-4 and TRBJ2-2; 9 bases fit TRBD2. The receptor's source is a female donor with ankylosing spondylitis or in good health (not recorded which). The specimen sequenced was blood, either unsorted or a sorted T cell fraction (not recorded which). CDR3 in amino acids: CASLRSGRDTGELFF. Written as DNA, the CDR3 is TGTGCCAGTCTACGTAGCGGGAGAGACACCGGGGAGCTGTTTTTT.